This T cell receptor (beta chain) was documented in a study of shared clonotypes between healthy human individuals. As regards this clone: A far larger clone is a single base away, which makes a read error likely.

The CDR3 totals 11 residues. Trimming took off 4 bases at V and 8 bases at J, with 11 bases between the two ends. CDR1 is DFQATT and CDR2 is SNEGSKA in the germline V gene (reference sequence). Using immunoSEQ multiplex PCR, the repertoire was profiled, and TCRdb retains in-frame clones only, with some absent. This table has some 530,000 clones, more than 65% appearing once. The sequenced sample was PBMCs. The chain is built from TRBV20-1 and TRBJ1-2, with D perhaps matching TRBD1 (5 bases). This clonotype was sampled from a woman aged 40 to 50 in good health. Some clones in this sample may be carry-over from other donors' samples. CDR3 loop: CSANRGEGYTF. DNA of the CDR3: TGCAGTGCTAACCGGGGGGAAGGCTACACCTTC.